The clone carrying this TCR beta chain was picked up many times. Its antigen is not identified. This specimen comes from a study of blood T cells in healthy people across ages. Next came a second PCR, run for roughly 6 to 11 cycles, which used a sample-barcoded 5' primer along with a J-beta primer mix. TCRdb used MiXCR to reprocess the 5' RACE reads, holding one entry per CDR3 protein. The table lists about 1.4 million distinct CDR3 sequences, 55% to 75% of them singletons. Per germline, CDR1 WSHSY and CDR2 SAAADI. The V segment lost 7 bases and the J segment 6 bases; nucleotides outside the gene matches: 9. This CDR3 contains 13 residues. Study findings and constraints: More naive CD4+ cells and higher diversity were found in long-lived than in aged donors. Naive T cell percentage strongly correlated with TCR beta diversity. With age, beta diversity per million T cells declined roughly linearly, significantly by around 43.

The sequencing sample was made of blood. This clonotype was obtained from a young man in good health. This sequence joins TRBV10-2 and TRBJ2-7, with 7 bases identical to TRBD2. The CDR3 reads CASTGGVMVEQYF. CDR3 in DNA: TGCGCCAGCACGGGGGGAGTTATGGTCGAGCAGTACTTC.